The present T cell receptor beta chain was sequenced within a study of chemoradiotherapy in HPV16-positive cancers. This CDR3 has 12 amino acids. Germline V gives CDR1 SGHTA, CDR2 FQGNSA. V was clipped by 11 bases and J by 3 bases; unmatched bases: 6. Sequencing used immunoSEQ multiplex PCR; TCRdb keeps in-frame clones, though not all of them. The table includes roughly 19,000 clones, over 65% detected once. The chain combines TRBV7-2 with TRBJ1-1; 7 nucleotides match TRBD1. This material consisted of blood, taken from a patient who underwent chemoradiotherapy. This receptor was taken from a human donor with HPV-associated anogenital cancer. CDR3 coding DNA: TGTGCCGAGGGGGCGTCGGACACTGAAGCTTTCTTT. It encodes CAEGASDTEAFF.